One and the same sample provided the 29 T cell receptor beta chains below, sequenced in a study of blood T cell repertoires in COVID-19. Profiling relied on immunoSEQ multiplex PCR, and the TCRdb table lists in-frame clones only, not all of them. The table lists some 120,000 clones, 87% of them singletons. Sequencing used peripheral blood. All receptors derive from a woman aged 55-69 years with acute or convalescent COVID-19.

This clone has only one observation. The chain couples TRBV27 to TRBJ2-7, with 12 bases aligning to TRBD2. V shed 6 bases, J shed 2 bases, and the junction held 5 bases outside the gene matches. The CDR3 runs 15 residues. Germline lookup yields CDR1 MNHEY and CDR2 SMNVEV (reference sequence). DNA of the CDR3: TGTGCCAGCAGACTGGGACTAGCGGGTCCCTACGAGCAGTACTTC. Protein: CASRLGLAGPYEQYF.

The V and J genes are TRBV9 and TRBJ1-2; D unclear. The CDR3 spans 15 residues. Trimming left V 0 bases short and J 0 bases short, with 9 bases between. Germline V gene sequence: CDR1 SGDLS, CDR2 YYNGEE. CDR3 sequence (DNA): TGTGCCAGCAGCGTAGCATGGGGAGCTAACTATGGCTACACCTTC. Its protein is CASSVAWGANYGYTF.

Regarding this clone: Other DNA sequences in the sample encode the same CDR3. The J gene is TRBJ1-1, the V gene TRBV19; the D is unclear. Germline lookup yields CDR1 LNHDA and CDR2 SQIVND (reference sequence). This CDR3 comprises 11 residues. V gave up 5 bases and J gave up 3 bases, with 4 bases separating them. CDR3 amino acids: CASSPDTEAFF. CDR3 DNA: TGTGCCAGTAGTCCGGACACTGAAGCTTTCTTT.

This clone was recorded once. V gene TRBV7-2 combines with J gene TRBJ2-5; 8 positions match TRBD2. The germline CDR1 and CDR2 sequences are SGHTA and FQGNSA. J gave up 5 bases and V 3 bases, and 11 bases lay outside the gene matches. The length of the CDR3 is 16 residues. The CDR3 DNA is TGTGCCAGCAGCTTGTCCGGGACTAGAGGCCAGGAGACCCAGTACTTC. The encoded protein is CASSLSGTRGQETQYF.

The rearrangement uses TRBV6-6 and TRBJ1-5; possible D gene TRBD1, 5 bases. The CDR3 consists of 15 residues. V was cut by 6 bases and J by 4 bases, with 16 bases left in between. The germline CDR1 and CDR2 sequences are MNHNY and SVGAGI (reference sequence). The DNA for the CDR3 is TGTGCCAGCAGCCACGGGCAGGGTACGAATCAGCCCCAGCATTTT. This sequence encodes CASSHGQGTNQPQHF.

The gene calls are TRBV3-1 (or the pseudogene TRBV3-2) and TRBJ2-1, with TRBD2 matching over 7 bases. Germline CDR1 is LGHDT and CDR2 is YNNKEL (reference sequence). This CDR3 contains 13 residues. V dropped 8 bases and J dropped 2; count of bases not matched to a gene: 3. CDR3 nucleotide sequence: TGTGCCAGCGCGGGAGTCACCTACAATGAGCAGTTCTTC. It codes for CASAGVTYNEQFF.

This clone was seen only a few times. CDR3 coding DNA: TGTGCCAGCAGTCCTCGGACAGGGGTGGTGTACGGCTATGGCTACACCTTC. Protein product: CASSPRTGVVYGYGYTF. The chain employs TRBV27 and TRBJ1-2; TRBD1 matches at 9 bases. This CDR3 spans 17 amino acids. J lost 4 bases, V lost 5 bases, and 14 bases had no gene match. Germline V gene data show CDR1 as MNHEY and CDR2 as SMNVEV (reference sequence).

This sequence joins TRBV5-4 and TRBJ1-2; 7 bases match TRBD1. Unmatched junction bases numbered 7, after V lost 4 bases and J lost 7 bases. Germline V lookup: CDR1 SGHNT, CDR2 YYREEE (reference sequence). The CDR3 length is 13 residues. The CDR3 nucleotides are TGTGCCAGCAGCGCTGACAGGGTGGGTGGCTACACCTTC. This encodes CASSADRVGGYTF.

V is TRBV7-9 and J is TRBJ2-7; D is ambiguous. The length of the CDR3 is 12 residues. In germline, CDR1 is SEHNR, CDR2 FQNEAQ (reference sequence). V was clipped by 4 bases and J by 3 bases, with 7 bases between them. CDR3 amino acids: CASSSVNYEQYF. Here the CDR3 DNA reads TGTGCCAGCAGCTCGGTTAACTACGAGCAGTACTTC.

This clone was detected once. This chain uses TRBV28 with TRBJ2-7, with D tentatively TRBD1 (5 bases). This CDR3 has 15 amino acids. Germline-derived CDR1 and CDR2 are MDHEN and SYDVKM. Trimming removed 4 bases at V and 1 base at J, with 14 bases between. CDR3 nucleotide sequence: TGTGCCAGCAGTTCAGACCCTGGGGCGTCCTACGAGCAGTACTTC. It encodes CASSSDPGASYEQYF.

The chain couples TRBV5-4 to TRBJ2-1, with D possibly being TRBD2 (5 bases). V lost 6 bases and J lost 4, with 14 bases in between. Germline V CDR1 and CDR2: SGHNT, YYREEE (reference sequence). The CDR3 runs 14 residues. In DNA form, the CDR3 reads TGTGCCAGCACCTTCCTAGAGGGATACAATGAGCAGTTCTTC. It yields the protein CASTFLEGYNEQFF.

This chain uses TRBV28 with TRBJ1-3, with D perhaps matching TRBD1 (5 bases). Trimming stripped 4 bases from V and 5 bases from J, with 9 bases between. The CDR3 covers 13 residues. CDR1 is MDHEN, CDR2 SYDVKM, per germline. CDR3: CASSSGLRNTIYF. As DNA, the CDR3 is TGTGCCAGCAGTTCGGGACTTAGAAACACCATATATTTT.

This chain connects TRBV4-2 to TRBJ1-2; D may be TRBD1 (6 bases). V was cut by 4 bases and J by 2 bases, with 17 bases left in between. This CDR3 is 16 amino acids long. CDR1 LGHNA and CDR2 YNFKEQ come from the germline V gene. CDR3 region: CASSPRPRGRNYGYTF. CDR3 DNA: TGTGCCAGCAGCCCAAGACCCAGGGGCCGCAACTATGGCTACACCTTC.

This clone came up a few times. The CDR3 coding sequence is TGCAGCGCGAGCAGGGGAGCGAACACCGGGGAGCTGTTTTTT. This gives the protein CSASRGANTGELFF. The V call is TRBV29-1, the J call TRBJ2-2, with D possibly TRBD1 on 6 matching bases. This CDR3 has 14 residues. CDR1 and CDR2 (germline): SQVTM, ANQGSEA. V lost 7 bases and J lost 0, with 12 bases in between.

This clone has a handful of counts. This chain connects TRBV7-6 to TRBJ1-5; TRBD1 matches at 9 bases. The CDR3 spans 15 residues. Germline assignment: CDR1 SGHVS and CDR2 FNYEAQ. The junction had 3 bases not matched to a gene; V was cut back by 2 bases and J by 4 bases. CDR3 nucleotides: TGTGCCAGCAGCTTAACGACAGGGGGAAATCAGCCCCAGCATTTT. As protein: CASSLTTGGNQPQHF.

The CDR3: CASRHPSYRLFNYGYTF. CDR3 bases: TGTGCCAGCAGGCACCCTAGCTACAGACTCTTTAACTATGGCTACACCTTC. V is TRBV28 and J is TRBJ1-2; D not resolved. Between the trimmed V and J ends, which lost 6 bases and 1 base, there was a span of 21 bases. This CDR3 is 17 amino acids long. The germline V gene has CDR1 MDHEN and CDR2 SYDVKM.

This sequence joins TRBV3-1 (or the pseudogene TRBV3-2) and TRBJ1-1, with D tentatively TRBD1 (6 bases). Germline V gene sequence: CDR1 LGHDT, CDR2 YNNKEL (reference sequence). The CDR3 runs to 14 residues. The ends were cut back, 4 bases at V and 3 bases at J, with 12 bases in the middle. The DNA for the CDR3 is TGTGCCAGCAGCCCTAACAGGGCTTACACTGAAGCTTTCTTT. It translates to CASSPNRAYTEAFF.

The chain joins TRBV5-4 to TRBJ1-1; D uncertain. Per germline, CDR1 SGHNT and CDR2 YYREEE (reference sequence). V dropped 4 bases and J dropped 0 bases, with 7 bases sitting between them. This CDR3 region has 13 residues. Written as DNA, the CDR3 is TGTGCCAGCAGCCCTCAGATGAACACTGAAGCTTTCTTT. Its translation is CASSPQMNTEAFF.

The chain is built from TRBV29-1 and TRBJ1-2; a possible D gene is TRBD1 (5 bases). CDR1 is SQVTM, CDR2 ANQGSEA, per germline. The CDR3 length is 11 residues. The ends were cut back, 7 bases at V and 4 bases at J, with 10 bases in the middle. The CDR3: CSGETAYGYTF. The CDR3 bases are TGCAGCGGAGAGACAGCCTATGGCTACACCTTC.

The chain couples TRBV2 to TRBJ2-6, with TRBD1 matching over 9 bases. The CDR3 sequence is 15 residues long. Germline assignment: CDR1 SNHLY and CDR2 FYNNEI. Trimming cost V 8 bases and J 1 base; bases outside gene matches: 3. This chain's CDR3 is CASGQGRSGANVLTF. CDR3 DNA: TGTGCCAGCGGACAGGGGCGATCTGGGGCCAACGTCCTGACTTTC.

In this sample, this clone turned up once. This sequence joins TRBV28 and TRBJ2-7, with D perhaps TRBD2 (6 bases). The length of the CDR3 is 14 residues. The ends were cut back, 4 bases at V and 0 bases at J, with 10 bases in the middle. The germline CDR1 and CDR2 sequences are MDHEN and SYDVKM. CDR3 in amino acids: CASSSGLPSYEQYF. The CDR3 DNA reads TGTGCCAGCAGTTCGGGACTGCCCTCCTACGAGCAGTACTTC.

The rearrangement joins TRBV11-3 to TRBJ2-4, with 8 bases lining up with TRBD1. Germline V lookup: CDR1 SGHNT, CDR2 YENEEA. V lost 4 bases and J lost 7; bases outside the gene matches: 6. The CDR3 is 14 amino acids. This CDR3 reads CASSSSTGANIQYF. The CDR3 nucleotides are TGTGCCAGCAGCTCATCGACAGGGGCGAACATTCAGTACTTC.

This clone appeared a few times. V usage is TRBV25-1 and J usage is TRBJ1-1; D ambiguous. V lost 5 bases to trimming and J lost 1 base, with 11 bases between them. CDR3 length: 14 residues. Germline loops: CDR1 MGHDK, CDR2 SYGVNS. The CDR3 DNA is TGTGCCAGCAGTTCCTTGGGGAGGAACACTGAAGCTTTCTTT. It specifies CASSSLGRNTEAFF. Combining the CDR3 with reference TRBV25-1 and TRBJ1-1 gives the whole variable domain EADIYQTPRYLVIGTGKKITLECSQTMGHDKMYWYQQDPGMELHLIHYSYGVNSTEKGDLSSESTVSRIRTEHFPLTLESARPSHTSQYLCASSSLGRNTEAFFGQGTRLTVV.

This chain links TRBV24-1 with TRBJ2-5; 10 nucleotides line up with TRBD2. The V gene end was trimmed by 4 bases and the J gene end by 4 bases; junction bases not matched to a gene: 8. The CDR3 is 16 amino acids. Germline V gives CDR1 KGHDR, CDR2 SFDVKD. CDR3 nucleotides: TGTGCCACCAGTGACTCCCTAGCGGGAGCCGGAGAGACCCAGTACTTC. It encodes CATSDSLAGAGETQYF.

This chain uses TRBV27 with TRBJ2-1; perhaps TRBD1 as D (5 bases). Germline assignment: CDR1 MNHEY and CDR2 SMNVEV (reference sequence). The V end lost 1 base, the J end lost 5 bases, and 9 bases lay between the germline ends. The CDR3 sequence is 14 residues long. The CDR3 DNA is TGTGCCAGCAGTTTATGGGCAGGGAACAATGAGCAGTTCTTC. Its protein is CASSLWAGNNEQFF.

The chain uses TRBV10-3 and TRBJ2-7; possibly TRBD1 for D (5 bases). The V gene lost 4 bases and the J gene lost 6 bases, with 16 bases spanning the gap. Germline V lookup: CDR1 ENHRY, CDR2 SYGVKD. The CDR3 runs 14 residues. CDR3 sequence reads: CAISAQGTGAEQYV. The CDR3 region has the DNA TGTGCCATCAGTGCTCAAGGAACAGGCGCCGAGCAGTACGTC.

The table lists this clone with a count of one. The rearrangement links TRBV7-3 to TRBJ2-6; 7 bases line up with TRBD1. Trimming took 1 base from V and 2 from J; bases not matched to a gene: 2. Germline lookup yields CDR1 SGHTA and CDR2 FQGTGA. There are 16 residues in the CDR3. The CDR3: CASSLIGTAGANVLTF. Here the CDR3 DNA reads TGTGCCAGCAGCTTAATCGGGACAGCTGGGGCCAACGTCCTGACTTTC.

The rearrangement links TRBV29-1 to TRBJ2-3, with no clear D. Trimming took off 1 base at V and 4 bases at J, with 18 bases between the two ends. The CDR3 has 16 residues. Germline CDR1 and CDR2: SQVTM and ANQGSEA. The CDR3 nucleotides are TGCAGCGTTGAAGGACACCCTGAAGAAGTGGCAGATACGCAGTATTTT. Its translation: CSVEGHPEEVADTQYF.

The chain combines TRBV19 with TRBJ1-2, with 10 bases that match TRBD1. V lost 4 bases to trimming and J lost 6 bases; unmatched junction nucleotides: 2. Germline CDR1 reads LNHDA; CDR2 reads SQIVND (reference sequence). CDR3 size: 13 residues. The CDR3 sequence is CASSTGTGDGYTF. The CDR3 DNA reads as TGTGCCAGTAGTACCGGGACAGGGGATGGCTACACCTTC.